This entry concerns a single T cell receptor beta chain. Its antigen is unknown. This sample was taken from a study of T cell responses to AZD1222 COVID-19 vaccine. Study overall: Second-dose timings of about 4 or about 12 weeks were pooled.

Using immunoSEQ multiplex PCR, the repertoire was profiled, and TCRdb retains in-frame clones only, with some absent. There are tens of thousands of clones in the sample; around 90% occur only once, and 4.9% lies in the top ten. Study-wide findings and caveats: Spike-specific TCR depth and breadth grew after two AZD1222 doses. Seropositive at baseline were only a handful of AZD1222 recipients. Spike was spanned by vaccine-associated CD4 TCRs, which were dominant at 160-218 and 743-854.

This CDR3 has 15 residues. Per germline, CDR1 SNHLY and CDR2 FYNNEI. Trimming took 6 bases from V and 6 from J; bases not matched to a gene: 7. The TCR was taken from an adult in good health. The material sequenced was peripheral blood, taken on day 0 of AZD1222 vaccination. The chain carries TRBV2 and TRBJ2-2, with 10 bases that match TRBD2. CDR3 nucleotide sequence: TGTGCCAGCAGACCGGGACTAGCGAGGTCCGGGGAGCTGTTTTTT. This codes for CASRPGLARSGELFF.